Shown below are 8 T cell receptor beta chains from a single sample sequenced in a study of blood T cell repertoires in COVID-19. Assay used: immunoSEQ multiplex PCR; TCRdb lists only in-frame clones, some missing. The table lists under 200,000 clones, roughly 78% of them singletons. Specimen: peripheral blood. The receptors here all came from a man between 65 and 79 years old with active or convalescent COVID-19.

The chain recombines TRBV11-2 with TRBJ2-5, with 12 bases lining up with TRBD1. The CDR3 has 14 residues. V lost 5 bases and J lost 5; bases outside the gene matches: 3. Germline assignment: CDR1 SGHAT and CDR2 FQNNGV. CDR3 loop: CASSPGQGAETQYF. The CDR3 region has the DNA TGTGCCAGCAGCCCGGGACAGGGGGCGGAGACCCAGTACTTC.

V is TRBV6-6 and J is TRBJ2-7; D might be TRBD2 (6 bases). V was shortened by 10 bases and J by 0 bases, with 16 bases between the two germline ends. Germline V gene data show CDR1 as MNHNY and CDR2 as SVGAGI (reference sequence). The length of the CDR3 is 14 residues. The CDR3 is CATWGVGSSYEQYF. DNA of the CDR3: TGTGCCACCTGGGGGGTTGGGAGCTCCTACGAGCAGTACTTC.

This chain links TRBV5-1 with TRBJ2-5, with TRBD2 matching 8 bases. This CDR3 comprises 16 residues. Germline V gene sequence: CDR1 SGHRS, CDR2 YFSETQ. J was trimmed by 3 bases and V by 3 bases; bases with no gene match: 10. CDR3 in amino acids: CASSSSSGAGEETQYF. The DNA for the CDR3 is TGCGCCAGCAGCTCCTCCAGTGGAGCGGGGGAAGAGACCCAGTACTTC. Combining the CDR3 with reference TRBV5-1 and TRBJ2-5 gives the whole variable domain KAGVTQTPRYLIKTRGQQVTLSCSPISGHRSVSWYQQTPGQGLQFLFEYFSETQRNKGNFPGRFSGRQFSNSRSEMNVSTLELGDSALYLCASSSSSGAGEETQYFGPGTRLLVL.

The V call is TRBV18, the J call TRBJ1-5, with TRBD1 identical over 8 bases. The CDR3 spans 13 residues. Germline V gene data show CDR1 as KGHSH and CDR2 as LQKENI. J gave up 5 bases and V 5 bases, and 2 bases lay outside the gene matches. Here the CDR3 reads CASSSTGDQPQHF. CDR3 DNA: TGTGCCAGCTCATCGACAGGGGATCAGCCCCAGCATTTT.

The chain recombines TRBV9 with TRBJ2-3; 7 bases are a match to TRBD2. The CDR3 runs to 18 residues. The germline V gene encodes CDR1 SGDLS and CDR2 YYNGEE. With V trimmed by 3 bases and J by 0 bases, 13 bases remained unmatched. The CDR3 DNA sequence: TGTGCCAGCAGCGAAGGACTAGAGAGCGTTACTAGCACAGATACGCAGTATTTT. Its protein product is CASSEGLESVTSTDTQYF.

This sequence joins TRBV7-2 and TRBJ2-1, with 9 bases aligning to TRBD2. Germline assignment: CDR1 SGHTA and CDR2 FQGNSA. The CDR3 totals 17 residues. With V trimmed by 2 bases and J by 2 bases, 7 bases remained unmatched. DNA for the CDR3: TGTGCCAGCAGCTTAAATTTACTAGCGGGTGCCTACAATGAGCAGTTCTTC. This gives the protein CASSLNLLAGAYNEQFF.

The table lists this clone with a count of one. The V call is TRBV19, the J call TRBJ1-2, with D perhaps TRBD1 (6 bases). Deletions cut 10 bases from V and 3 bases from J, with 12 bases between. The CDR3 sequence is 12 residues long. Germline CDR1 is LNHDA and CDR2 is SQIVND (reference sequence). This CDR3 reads CAISRGDYGYTF. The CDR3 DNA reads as TGTGCCATCAGCAGGGGAGACTATGGCTACACCTTC.

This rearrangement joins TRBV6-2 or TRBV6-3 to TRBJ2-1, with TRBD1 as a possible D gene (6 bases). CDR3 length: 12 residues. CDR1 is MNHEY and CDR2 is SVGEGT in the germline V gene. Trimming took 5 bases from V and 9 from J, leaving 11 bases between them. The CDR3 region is CASSLGQSEQFF. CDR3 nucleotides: TGTGCCAGCAGTCTAGGACAGAGTGAGCAGTTCTTC.